This TCR beta chain was identified in a study of blood T cell repertoires in COVID-19. Study context: Specimens from acute and convalescent COVID-19 originated in the United States, Italy and Spain.

Method: immunoSEQ multiplex PCR; TCRdb's copy keeps in-frame clones and lacks some. This table has about 160,000 clones, approximately 85% appearing once. Germline assignment: CDR1 MNHEY and CDR2 SVGAGI. This CDR3 has 13 amino acids. The J segment lost 5 bases and the V segment lost 9 bases, leaving 9 bases of the junction unmatched. Sequenced: peripheral blood. This clonotype was sampled from a man aged 55 to 70 who had recovered from COVID-19. The rearrangement links TRBV6-5 to TRBJ1-1; 7 bases align to TRBD1. The CDR3 nucleotides read TGTGCCAGTCGTCGACAGGGAGAAACTGAAGCTTTCTTT. Translation: CASRRQGETEAFF.